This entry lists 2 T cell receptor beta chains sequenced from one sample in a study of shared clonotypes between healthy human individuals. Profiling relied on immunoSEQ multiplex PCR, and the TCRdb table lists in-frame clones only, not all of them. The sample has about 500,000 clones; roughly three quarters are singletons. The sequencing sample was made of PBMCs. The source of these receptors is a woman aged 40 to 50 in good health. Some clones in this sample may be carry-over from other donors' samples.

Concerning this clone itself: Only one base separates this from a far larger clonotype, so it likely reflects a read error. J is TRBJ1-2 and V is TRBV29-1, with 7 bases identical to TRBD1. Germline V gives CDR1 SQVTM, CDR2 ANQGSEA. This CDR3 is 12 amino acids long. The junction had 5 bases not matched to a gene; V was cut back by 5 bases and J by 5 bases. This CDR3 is CSVPGTDYGYTF. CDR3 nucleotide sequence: TGCAGCGTTCCCGGGACAGATTATGGCTACACCTTC.

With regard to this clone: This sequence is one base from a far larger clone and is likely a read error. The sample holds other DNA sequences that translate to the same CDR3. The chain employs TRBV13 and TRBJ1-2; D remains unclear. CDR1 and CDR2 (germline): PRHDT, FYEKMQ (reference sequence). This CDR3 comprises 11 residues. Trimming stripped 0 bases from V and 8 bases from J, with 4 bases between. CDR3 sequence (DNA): TGTGCCAGCAGCTTAGGGTACGGCTACACCTTC. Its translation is CASSLGYGYTF.